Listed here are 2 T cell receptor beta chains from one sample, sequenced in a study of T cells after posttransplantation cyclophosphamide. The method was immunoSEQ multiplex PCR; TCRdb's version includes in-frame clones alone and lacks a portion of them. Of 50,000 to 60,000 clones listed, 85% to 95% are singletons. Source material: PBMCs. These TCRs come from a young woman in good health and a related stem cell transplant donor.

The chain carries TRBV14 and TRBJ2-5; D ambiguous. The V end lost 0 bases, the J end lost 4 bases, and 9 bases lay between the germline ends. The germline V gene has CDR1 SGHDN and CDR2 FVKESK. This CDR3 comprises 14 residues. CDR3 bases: TGTGCCAGCAGCCAAGATCGAGCCGCAGAGACCCAGTACTTC. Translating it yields CASSQDRAAETQYF.

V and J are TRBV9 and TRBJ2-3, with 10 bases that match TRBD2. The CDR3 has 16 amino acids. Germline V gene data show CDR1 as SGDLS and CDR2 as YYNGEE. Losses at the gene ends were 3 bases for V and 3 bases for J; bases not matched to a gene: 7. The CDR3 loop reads CASSAIAGGGTDTQYF. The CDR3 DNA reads TGTGCCAGCAGCGCAATAGCGGGGGGTGGAACAGATACGCAGTATTTT.